This T cell receptor beta chain was sequenced for a study of regulatory T cells in long-lasting Graves disease. Overall study context: Persistent cases were those of Graves' disease that involved over 5 years of antithyroid drugs with positive TSH receptor antibodies.

The time point is: persistent/refractory GD, antithyroid drugs over 5 years with positive TRAb. Isolated PBMC RNA provided the starting material for the TCR library. This clonotype was detected ten times or more. Its antigen is unknown. CDR1 and CDR2 (germline): SGHAT, FQNNGV. V dropped 2 bases and J dropped 2 bases, with 10 bases sitting between them. The CDR3 has 14 residues. Study results and limitations: More public clonotypes were shared by persistent patients (around 3,000) than by new patients (about 1,000). Graves' patients with persistent disease showed TCR diversity lower than patients newly diagnosed.

Arm-PCR with iRepertoire HTBI primers amplified the CDR3 regions for these TCR beta libraries. One entry per CDR3 protein, called by TCRdb with MiXCR from the multiplex PCR reads. Among roughly 500,000 distinct CDR3 sequences listed, around 21% were seen once. This chain links TRBV11-2 with TRBJ2-7; unclear D gene. The source of this sequence is a female donor with Graves disease. The sample consisted of peripheral blood mononuclear cells (PBMCs), taken when the disease was refractory, from a patient treated with antithyroid drugs. CDR3 loop: CASSLFGPTYEQYF. The CDR3 region has the DNA TGTGCCAGCAGCTTATTTGGGCCAACCTACGAGCAGTACTTC.